This T cell receptor beta chain stems from a study of PD-1 blockade in classical Hodgkin lymphoma. General study results and limits: Diversity similar to that of newly diagnosed patients was seen at baseline in complete responders. A reduction in baseline TCR diversity was reportedly seen in newly diagnosed patients relative to healthy donors.

Relapse after autologous stem cell transplantation occurred in every patient, and brentuximab vedotin exposure varied. V was trimmed by 5 bases and J by 0 bases, leaving 7 bases between them. The germline V gene encodes CDR1 MNHNS and CDR2 SASEGT. This CDR3 spans 13 amino acids. The assay was immunoSEQ multiplex PCR, and TCRdb's table has in-frame clones only and misses some. The data hold 4,500 to 5,000 clones, with roughly 70% observed a single time. Regarding this clone: The antigen is undetermined.

The sequences come from peripheral blood mononuclear cells (PBMCs), collected before the second cycle of nivolumab. This sequence originates from a human donor with classical Hodgkin lymphoma. This chain uses TRBV6-1 with TRBJ1-1; D is ambiguous. CDR3 bases: TGTGCCAGCAGTTCCGAGATGAACACTGAAGCTTTCTTT. Its translation is CASSSEMNTEAFF.